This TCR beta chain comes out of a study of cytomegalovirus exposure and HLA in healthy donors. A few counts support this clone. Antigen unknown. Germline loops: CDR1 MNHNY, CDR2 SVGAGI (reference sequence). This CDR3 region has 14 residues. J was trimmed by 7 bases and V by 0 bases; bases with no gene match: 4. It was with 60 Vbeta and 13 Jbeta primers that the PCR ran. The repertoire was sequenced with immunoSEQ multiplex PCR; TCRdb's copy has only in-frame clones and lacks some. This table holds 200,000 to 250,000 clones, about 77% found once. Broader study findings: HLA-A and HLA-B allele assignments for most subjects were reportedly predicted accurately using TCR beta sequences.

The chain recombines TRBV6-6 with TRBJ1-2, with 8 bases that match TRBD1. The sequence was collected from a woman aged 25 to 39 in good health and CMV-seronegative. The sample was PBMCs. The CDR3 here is CASSYSQGAAGYTF. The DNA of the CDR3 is TGTGCCAGCAGTTACTCTCAGGGGGCGGCTGGCTACACCTTC.